The source of this T cell receptor beta chain is a study of technical replicates of blood from four donors (dated by TCRdb to about 2017). CDR3 length: 18 amino acids, cysteine to phenylalanine. Only the CDR3 DNA stays, 54 bases, in frame from base 1. V is pared back by 8 bases and J by 0 bases, with 20 bases lying between the germline termini. This clone has just one count. Its antigen is still unknown. Within one base of it there is no much larger clone, and no base qualities were kept. Library preparation was by the immunoSEQ multiplex PCR assay. The clones in this table, taken by TCRdb from immuneACCESS, are in-frame only. Not every clone is retained; where verified, under half of the shortfall comes from an unresolved V gene, and the cause of the rest is unknown. Counted in this sample were some 50,000 clones; 94% of them appeared once. Of the sample, 0.2% to 0.25% falls within the top ten clones.

What was sequenced was T cells isolated from PBMCs. This TCR came from a human donor in good health. Here the chain combines TRBV23-1 and TRBJ2-6; tentative D gene TRBD1, with 7 bases matching. TRBV23-1 is noted as an ORF with a role that remains uncertain. The CDR3 in this case is CASSPGGNSFSGANVLTF. The bases are TGCGCCAGCTCCCCAGGGGGGAACAGTTTCTCTGGGGCCAACGTCCTGACTTTC.